The sequence of this T cell receptor beta chain was determined in a study of blood T cell repertoires in COVID-19. Whole-study context: Italy, Spain and the United States were the sources of the convalescent and acute COVID-19 samples. PBMCs, B-cell-depleted T cells, or T cells were the source of the cDNA or gDNA that made up the material.

Per the study methods: From reference gene primer amplification, estimates of nucleated cell counts were derived. Measured with immunoSEQ multiplex PCR; TCRdb has only the in-frame clones, and not every one. Clonal size and the V and J genes are those of that table, whereas D and trimming came from the DNA. Altogether approximately 450,000 clones are present, 80% to 90% being singletons, with the ten largest covering around 1.1%. The CDR3 is 16 amino acids. V trimming: 4 bases; J trimming: 2 bases; junction bases outside the gene matches: 8. Per germline, CDR1 LGHDT and CDR2 YNNKEL (reference sequence).

The gene calls are TRBV3-1 (or the pseudogene TRBV3-2) and TRBJ1-1, with 9 bases that match TRBD1. The source is a young man who had recovered from COVID-19. Sequenced sample: PBMCs or T cells enriched from blood (not recorded which). CDR3 nucleotide sequence: TGTGCCAGCAGCCCCCGACAGGGGGGGGGAAACACTGAAGCTTTCTTT. This translates into CASSPRQGGGNTEAFF.